The entry that follows covers one TCR beta chain sequence. Its antigen is unknown. No base qualities exist here, and no much larger clone lies one base off it. The immunoSEQ Assay, a bias-controlled multiplex PCR, was used to amplify TCRbeta CDR3 regions from genomic DNA. In the authors' own workflow: The number of nucleated cells in each sample was estimated from the amplification of reference gene primers within the assay. To quantify the absolute abundance of each unique TCRbeta CDR3 rearrangement, sequence reads were collapsed and filtered. For each sample, productive Simpson clonality was calculated as the square root of Simpson's diversity index across productive rearrangements. This immuneACCESS table, as held by TCRdb, lists in-frame sequences with V and J called but not all clones. Of the missing ones, under half trace to an unresolved V gene in checked studies; the others have no known cause. Clone size and the V and J calls come from that table; the DNA yielded D and trimming. The sample table contains 150,000 or so clones; only one count was recorded for approximately 90% of them. The biggest ten clones account for around 1.4% of the sample.

The sample is drawn from a study of blood T cell repertoires in COVID-19 (TCRdb year 2020). Broadly, across the study: Samples covering the acute and convalescent phases of COVID-19 were provided by collaborators in the United States, Italy and Spain. The repertoires were made available in a free public database intended to serve as a resource for research on the immune response to SARS-CoV-2. The prospective study material was composed of cDNA or gDNA derived from T cells, B-cell-depleted T cells, or PBMCs. The sample metadata nearly always contained a de-identified subject ID, COVID-19 status, age in years and sex. Where available, HLA class I and class II types were taken from metadata supplied by the sample provider and were not determined by assay-based typing. Subjects who had been exposed to COVID-19, were actively infected with it, or had recovered from it provided the deeply sampled blood TCRbeta repertoires that made up the dataset. Samples came from the ongoing ImmuneRACE study (first 160 participants) plus 1,254 subjects from 6 global collaborators.

The full study reports these points: The amount of clinical and demographic metadata varied by source and participant and was provided uncurated.

The CDR1 and CDR2 encoded by the germline V gene (reference sequence) are SEHNR and FQNEAQ. The CDR3 numbers 14 residues from cysteine through phenylalanine. Just CDR3 DNA is preserved here, 42 bases in frame from base 1. V is clipped by 6 bases and J by 4 bases, and the sequence between their germline boundaries is 15 bases long. Whole blood was collected in K2EDTA tubes by collaborating institutions according to the institutions' own protocols. For TCRbeta analysis, collaborators shipped samples in one of three forms: frozen whole blood, isolated PBMCs, or DNA extracted from either of those sample types.

The rearranged segments are TRBV7-9 and TRBJ1-1, with no confidently assigned D gene. The sequence was collected from a woman in her 50s with acute or convalescent COVID-19. Sequenced material: peripheral blood. CDR3 reads: CASSGRWEGTEAFF. The sequenced DNA is TGTGCCAGCAGTGGGAGATGGGAAGGCACTGAAGCTTTCTTT. Here the CDR3 is joined to the reference TRBV7-9 and TRBJ1-1 genes, and the full variable domain is: DTGVSQNPRHKITKRGQNVTFRCDPISEHNRLYWYRQTLGQGPEFLTYFQNEAQLEKSRLLSDRFSAERPKGSFSTLEIQRTEQGDSAMYLCASSGRWEGTEAFFGQGTRLTVV.